This entry features one T cell receptor beta chain sequence. Its antigen remains unknown. CDR1 and CDR2 from the germline V gene are MDHEN and SYDVKM. V was pared by 2 bases and J by 7 bases, with 2 bases of the junction left unmatched. This CDR3 has 13 amino acids. This record belongs to a study of cytomegalovirus exposure and HLA in healthy donors. General observations from the study: The authors listed around 150 TCR beta chains as cytomegalovirus-associated. In all likelihood, a cluster of highly shared sequence variants was a sequencing artifact. Later analysis suggested links between common viral pathogens and several top significant clusters. The study dropped some indistinguishable V segments, TRBV6-2 and TRBV6-3 among them.

Vbeta (60) and Jbeta (13) primers were used in the PCR. Produced via immunoSEQ multiplex PCR; TCRdb's table is partial and in-frame only. Altogether under 200,000 clones are present, 75% to 85% being singletons, with the ten largest covering over 2%. The source of this sequence is a woman in her forties or fifties in good health and CMV-seronegative. What was sequenced was PBMCs. V is TRBV28 and J is TRBJ2-1, with 7 positions matching TRBD1. This chain's CDR3 is CASSLDRANEQFF. CDR3 sequence (DNA): TGTGCCAGCAGTTTAGACAGGGCGAATGAGCAGTTCTTC.